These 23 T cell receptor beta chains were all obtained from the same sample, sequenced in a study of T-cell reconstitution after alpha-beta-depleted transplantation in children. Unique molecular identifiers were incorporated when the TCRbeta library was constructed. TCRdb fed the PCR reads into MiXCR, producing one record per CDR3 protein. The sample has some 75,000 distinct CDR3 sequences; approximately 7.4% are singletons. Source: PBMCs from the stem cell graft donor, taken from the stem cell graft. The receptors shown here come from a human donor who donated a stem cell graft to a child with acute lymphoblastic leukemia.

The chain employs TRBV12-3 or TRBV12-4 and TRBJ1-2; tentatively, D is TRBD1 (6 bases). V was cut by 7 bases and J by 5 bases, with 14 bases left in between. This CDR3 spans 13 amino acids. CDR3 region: CASTLGGLYGYTF. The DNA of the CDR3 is TGTGCCAGCACCCTGGGGGGCCTTTATGGCTACACCTTC.

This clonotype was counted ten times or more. CDR3 bases: TGTGCCGTAACCGTGGGGGTCTTTGGAAACACCATATATTTT. This gives the protein CAVTVGVFGNTIYF. V and J are TRBV10-3 and TRBJ1-3, with D maybe TRBD1 (5 bases). This CDR3 contains 14 residues. V was shortened by 11 bases and J by 3 bases, with 17 bases between the two germline ends. Germline CDR1 is ENHRY and CDR2 is SYGVKD.

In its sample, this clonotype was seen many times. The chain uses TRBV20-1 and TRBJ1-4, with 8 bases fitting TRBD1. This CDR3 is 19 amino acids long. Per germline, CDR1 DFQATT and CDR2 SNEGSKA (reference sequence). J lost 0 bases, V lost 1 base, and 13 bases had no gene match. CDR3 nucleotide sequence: TGCAGTGCTAGAGCCTCCCGAACAGGGGGTAGGGCAACTAATGAAAAACTGTTTTTT. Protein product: CSARASRTGGRATNEKLFF.

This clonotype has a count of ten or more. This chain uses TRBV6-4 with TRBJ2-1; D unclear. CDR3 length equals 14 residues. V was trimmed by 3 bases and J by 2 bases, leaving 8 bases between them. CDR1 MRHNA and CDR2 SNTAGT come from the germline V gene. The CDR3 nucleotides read TGTGCCAGCAGTGAGGGGAATGCCTACAATGAGCAGTTCTTC. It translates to CASSEGNAYNEQFF.

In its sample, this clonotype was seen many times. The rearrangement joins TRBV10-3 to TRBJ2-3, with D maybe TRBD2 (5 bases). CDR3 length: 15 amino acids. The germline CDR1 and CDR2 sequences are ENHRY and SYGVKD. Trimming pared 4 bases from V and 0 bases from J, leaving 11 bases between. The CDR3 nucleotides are TGTGCCATCAGTGCGAATAGCGCAAGCACAGATACGCAGTATTTT. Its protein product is CAISANSASTDTQYF.

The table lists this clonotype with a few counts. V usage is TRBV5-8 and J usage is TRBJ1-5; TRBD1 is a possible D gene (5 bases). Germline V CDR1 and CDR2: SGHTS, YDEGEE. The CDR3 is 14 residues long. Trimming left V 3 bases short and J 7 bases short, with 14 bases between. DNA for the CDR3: TGTGCCAGCAGCTATTTATTGGGGGGACAGCCCCAGCATTTT. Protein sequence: CASSYLLGGQPQHF.

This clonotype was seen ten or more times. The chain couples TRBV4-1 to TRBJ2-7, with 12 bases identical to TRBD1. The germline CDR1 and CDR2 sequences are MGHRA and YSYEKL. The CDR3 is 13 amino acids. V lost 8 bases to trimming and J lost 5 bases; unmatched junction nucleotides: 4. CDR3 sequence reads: CASQRDRGHEQYF. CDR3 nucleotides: TGCGCCAGCCAGAGGGACAGGGGGCACGAGCAGTACTTC.

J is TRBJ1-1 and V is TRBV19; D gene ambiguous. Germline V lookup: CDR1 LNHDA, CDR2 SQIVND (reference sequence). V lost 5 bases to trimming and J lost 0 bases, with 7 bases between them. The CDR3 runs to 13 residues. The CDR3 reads CASSASMNTEAFF. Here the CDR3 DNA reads TGTGCCAGTAGTGCGAGCATGAACACTGAAGCTTTCTTT.

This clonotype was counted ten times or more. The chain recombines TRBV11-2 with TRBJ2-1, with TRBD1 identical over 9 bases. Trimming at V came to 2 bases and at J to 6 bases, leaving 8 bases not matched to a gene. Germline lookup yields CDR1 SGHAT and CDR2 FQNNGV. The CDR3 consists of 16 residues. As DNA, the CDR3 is TGTGCCAGCAGCTTATCACCGGGACAGGGAGGCAATGAGCAGTTCTTC. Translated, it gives CASSLSPGQGGNEQFF.

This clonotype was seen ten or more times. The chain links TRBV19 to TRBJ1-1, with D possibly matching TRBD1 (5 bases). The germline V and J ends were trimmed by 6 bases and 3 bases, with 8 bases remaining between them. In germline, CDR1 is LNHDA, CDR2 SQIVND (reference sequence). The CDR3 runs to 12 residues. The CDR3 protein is CASRWGDTEAFF. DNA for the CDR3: TGTGCCAGTAGGTGGGGGGACACTGAAGCTTTCTTT.

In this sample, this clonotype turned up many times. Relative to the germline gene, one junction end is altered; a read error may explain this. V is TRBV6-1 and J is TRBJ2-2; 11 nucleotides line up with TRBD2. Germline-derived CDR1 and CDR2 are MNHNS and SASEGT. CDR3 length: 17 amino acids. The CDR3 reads CASSGLAGGSNTGELFF. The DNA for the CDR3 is TGTGCCAGCAGTGGTCTAGCGGGGGGATCGAACACCGGAGAGCTGTTTTTT.

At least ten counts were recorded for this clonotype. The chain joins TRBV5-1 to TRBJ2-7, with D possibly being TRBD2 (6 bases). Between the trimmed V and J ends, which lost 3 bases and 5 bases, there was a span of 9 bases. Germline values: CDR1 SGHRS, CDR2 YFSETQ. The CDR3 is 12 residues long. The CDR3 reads CASSSGTHEQYF. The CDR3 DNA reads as TGCGCCAGCAGCTCCGGGACTCACGAGCAGTACTTC.

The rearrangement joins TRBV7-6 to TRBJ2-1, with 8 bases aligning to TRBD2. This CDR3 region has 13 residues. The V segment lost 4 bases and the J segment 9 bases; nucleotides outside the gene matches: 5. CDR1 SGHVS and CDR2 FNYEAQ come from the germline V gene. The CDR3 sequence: CASSSGGPGEQFF. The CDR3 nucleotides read TGTGCCAGCAGCTCGGGGGGGCCAGGTGAGCAGTTCTTC.

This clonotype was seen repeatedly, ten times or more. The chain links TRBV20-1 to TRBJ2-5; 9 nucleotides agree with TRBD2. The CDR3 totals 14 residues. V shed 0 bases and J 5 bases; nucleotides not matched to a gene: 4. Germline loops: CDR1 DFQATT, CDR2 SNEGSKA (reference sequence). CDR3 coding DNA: TGCAGTGCTAGAGATGGTACTAGCGGGGAGACCCAGTACTTC. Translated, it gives CSARDGTSGETQYF.

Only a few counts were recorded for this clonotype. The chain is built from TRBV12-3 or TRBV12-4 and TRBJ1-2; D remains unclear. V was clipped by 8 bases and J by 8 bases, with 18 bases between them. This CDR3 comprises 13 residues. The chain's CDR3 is CASGAVPQKGYTF. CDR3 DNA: TGTGCCAGCGGCGCCGTCCCACAGAAAGGCTACACCTTC.

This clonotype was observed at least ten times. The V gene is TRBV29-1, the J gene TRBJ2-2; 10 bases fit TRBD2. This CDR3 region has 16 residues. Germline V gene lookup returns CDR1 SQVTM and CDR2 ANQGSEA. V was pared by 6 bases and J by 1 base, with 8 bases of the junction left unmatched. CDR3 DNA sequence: TGCAGCGTCCTATGGACTAGCGGAGTGAACACCGGGGAGCTGTTTTTT. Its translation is CSVLWTSGVNTGELFF.

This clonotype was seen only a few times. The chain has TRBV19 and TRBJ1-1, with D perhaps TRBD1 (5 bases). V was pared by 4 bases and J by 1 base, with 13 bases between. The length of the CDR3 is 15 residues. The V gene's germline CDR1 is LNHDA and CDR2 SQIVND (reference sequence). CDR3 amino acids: CASSKGTPWNTEAFF. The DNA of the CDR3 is TGTGCCAGTAGTAAAGGGACCCCCTGGAACACTGAAGCTTTCTTT.

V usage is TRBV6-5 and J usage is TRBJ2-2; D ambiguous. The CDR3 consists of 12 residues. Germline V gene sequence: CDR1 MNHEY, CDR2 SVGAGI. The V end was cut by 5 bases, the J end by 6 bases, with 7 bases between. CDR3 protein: CASSRASGELFF. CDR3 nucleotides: TGTGCCAGCAGTCGGGCGTCCGGGGAGCTGTTTTTT.

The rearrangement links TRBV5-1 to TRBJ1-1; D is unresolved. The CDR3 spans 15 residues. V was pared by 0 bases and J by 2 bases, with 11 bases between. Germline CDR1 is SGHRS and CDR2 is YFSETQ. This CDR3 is CASSLVGRINTEAFF. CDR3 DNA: TGCGCCAGCAGCTTGGTTGGCAGGATAAACACTGAAGCTTTCTTT.

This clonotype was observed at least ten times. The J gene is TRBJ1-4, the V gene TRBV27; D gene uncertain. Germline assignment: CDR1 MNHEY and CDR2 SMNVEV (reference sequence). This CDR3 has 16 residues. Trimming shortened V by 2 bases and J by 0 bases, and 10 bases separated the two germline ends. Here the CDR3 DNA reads TGTGCCAGCAGTTTACAATCAGGCGCAACTAATGAAAAACTGTTTTTT. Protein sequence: CASSLQSGATNEKLFF.

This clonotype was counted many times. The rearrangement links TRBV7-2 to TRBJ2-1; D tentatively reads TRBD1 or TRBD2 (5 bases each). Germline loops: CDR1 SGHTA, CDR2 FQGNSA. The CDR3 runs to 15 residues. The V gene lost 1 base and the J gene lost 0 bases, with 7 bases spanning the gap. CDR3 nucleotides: TGTGCCAGCAGCTTAGTGAGGGGCTCCTACAATGAGCAGTTCTTC. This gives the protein CASSLVRGSYNEQFF.

The CDR3 DNA follows: TGTGCCAGCAGCTTAGTTGGGGCGGGGACTAGAGCCGGGGAGCTGTTTTTT. Translating it yields CASSLVGAGTRAGELFF. This rearrangement joins TRBV7-3 to TRBJ2-2; 8 bases match TRBD2. The CDR3 is 17 residues long. The germline CDR1 and CDR2 sequences are SGHTA and FQGTGA. Trimming cost V 2 bases and J 6 bases; bases outside gene matches: 11.

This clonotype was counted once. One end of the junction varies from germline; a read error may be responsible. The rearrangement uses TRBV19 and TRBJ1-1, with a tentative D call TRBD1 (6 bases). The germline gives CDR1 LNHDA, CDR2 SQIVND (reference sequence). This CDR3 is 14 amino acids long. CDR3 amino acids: CASSIRGPNTDAFF. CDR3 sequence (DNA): TGTGCCAGTAGTATACGGGGGCCGAACACTGACGCTTTCTTT.